Sequencing of this T cell receptor beta chain was carried out in a study of T cell repertoires in cytomegalovirus infection. Overall study: Signatures in public TCR beta sequences pointed to both CMV infection and matching HLA type.

TCRdb redid the calling of the reads with MiXCR, one entry per CDR3 protein. The sample includes about 300,000 distinct CDR3 sequences, 8% to 10% of them seen just once. CDR1 SGHKS and CDR2 YYEKEE come from the germline V gene (reference sequence). This CDR3 region has 12 residues. Trimming took off 1 base at V and 8 bases at J, with 9 bases between the two ends. Study-level points and caveats: CMV carriers having the relevant HLA were flagged by cumulative public TCR beta family frequency. HLA-C-restricted CMV clonotypes gave the most frequent clonotype in two of eight donors.

This clonotype was counted at least ten times. Its antigen remains unknown. The sequenced sample consisted of PBMCs. The source of this sequence is a human donor in good health (CMV status not recorded). Some clones in this sample may be carry-over from other donors' samples. The V gene is TRBV5-5, the J gene TRBJ1-2, with D unresolved. The CDR3 loop is CASSLYGPGYTF. The DNA for the CDR3 is TGTGCCAGCAGCTTGTACGGGCCCGGCTACACCTTC.